One sample yielded the 25 T cell receptor beta chains listed below, sequenced in a study of blood T cell repertoires in COVID-19. Sequenced by immunoSEQ multiplex PCR; TCRdb stores in-frame clones only, minus some. The data hold approximately 330,000 clones, with nearly 90% observed a single time. The sample consisted of PBMCs or T cells enriched from blood (not recorded which). These receptors all stem from a woman under 40 who had recovered from COVID-19.

The rearrangement uses TRBV28 and TRBJ1-1; 8 bases fit TRBD1. V was pared by 8 bases and J by 4 bases, with 18 bases of the junction left unmatched. The CDR3 is 17 residues long. The germline gives CDR1 MDHEN, CDR2 SYDVKM. CDR3 sequence reads: CASLGPGGALMSTEAFF. The DNA of the CDR3 is TGTGCCAGCCTAGGGCCAGGGGGCGCTTTGATGAGCACTGAAGCTTTCTTT.

This sequence joins TRBV7-9 and TRBJ2-7, with D possibly being TRBD2 (7 bases). Germline V gives CDR1 SEHNR, CDR2 FQNEAQ (reference sequence). This CDR3 is 15 amino acids long. V lost 4 bases, J lost 2 bases, and 15 bases lay in between. CDR3 loop: CASSSQGGRAYEQYF. In nucleotides, the CDR3 is TGTGCCAGCAGCTCCCAAGGGGGGAGGGCCTACGAGCAGTACTTC.

The chain has TRBV6-1 and TRBJ2-3, with TRBD2 matching 9 bases. The V gene's germline CDR1 is MNHNS and CDR2 SASEGT. CDR3 length: 16 residues. The J segment lost 1 base and the V segment lost 1 base, leaving 3 bases of the junction unmatched. This CDR3 is CASSEGVAGGTDTQYF. CDR3 bases: TGTGCCAGCAGTGAAGGGGTAGCGGGAGGCACAGATACGCAGTATTTT.

The gene calls are TRBV4-2 and TRBJ2-3, with 8 positions matching TRBD2. This CDR3 contains 16 residues. Germline V gives CDR1 LGHNA, CDR2 YNFKEQ. Trimming at V came to 3 bases and at J to 2 bases, leaving 7 bases not matched to a gene. The CDR3, as DNA: TGTGCCAGCAGCCAGCAGCGGGAGAAATACACAGATACGCAGTATTTT. Its protein product is CASSQQREKYTDTQYF.

This chain joins TRBV10-3 and TRBJ1-5, with no clear D. Trimming cost V 4 bases and J 6 bases, with 13 bases left between them. The CDR3 length is 14 residues. Germline CDR1 ENHRY, CDR2 SYGVKD. The CDR3 region is CAISGGQVGQPQHF. The CDR3 nucleotides read TGTGCCATCAGTGGAGGGCAGGTTGGTCAGCCCCAGCATTTT.

The rearrangement uses TRBV7-2 and TRBJ2-3; 8 bases are shared with TRBD2. Germline V CDR1 and CDR2: SGHTA, FQGNSA. After removal of 4 bases from V and 6 bases from J, the junction contained 3 bases not matched to a gene. This CDR3 region has 13 residues. The CDR3 spells CASSSGRGDTQYF. CDR3 in DNA: TGTGCCAGCAGCTCCGGGAGGGGGGATACGCAGTATTTT.

This clone was detected a few times. The chain uses TRBV7-6 and TRBJ2-2; D gene ambiguous. Germline V gene data show CDR1 as SGHVS and CDR2 as FNYEAQ. V was shortened by 0 bases and J by 1 base, with 6 bases between the two germline ends. This CDR3 spans 15 amino acids. The CDR3 coding sequence is TGTGCCAGCAGCTTAGCTGCAGGGAACACCGGGGAGCTGTTTTTT. Translated, it gives CASSLAAGNTGELFF.

V and J are TRBV5-1 and TRBJ2-5; 9 bases match TRBD1. Germline-derived CDR1 and CDR2 are SGHRS and YFSETQ. V gave up 2 bases and J gave up 3 bases; unmatched junction bases: 2. CDR3 length: 14 amino acids. The CDR3 spells CASSFRQGEETQYF. The CDR3 region has the DNA TGCGCCAGCAGCTTCCGACAGGGGGAAGAGACCCAGTACTTC.

The J gene is TRBJ2-2, the V gene TRBV19; 10 bases match TRBD2. The CDR3 has 15 residues. Per the germline V gene, CDR1 is LNHDA and CDR2 is SQIVND (reference sequence). V gave up 5 bases and J gave up 9 bases; unmatched junction bases: 9. This chain's CDR3 is CASSPGLAVTRELFF. CDR3 DNA: TGTGCCAGTAGTCCCGGACTAGCGGTAACCCGGGAGCTGTTTTTT.

The V gene is TRBV15, the J gene TRBJ1-4; D gene ambiguous. Germline lookup yields CDR1 LNHNV and CDR2 YYDKDF (reference sequence). This CDR3 contains 12 residues. The ends were cut back, 5 bases at V and 10 bases at J, with 11 bases in the middle. CDR3 residues: CATSEVIGKLFF. The CDR3 DNA follows: TGTGCCACCAGCGAGGTGATAGGAAAACTGTTTTTT.

The chain links TRBV5-6 to TRBJ1-2; D not resolved. CDR1 SGHDT and CDR2 YYEEEE come from the germline V gene. The V end was cut by 0 bases, the J end by 1 base, with 4 bases between. The CDR3 consists of 13 residues. The CDR3 here is CASSLGSNYGYTF. The CDR3 nucleotides are TGTGCCAGCAGCTTGGGGAGTAACTATGGCTACACCTTC.

The chain has TRBV30 and TRBJ1-1, with no clear D. V was clipped by 4 bases and J by 8 bases, with 11 bases between them. Germline V gives CDR1 GTSNPN, CDR2 SVGIG (reference sequence). CDR3 size: 11 residues. CDR3 region: CAWTDGGEAFF. The CDR3 nucleotides are TGTGCCTGGACCGACGGAGGGGAAGCTTTCTTT. Combining the CDR3 with reference TRBV30 and TRBJ1-1 gives the whole variable domain SQTIHQWPATLVQPVGSPLSLECTVEGTSNPNLYWYRQAAGRGLQLLFYSVGIGQISSEVPQNLSASRPQDRQFILSSKKLLLSDSGFYLCAWTDGGEAFFGQGTRLTVV.

The genes are TRBV7-2 and TRBJ2-7; D possibly corresponds to TRBD2 (6 bases). The germline V gene has CDR1 SGHTA and CDR2 FQGNSA. There are 16 residues in the CDR3. Trimming took off 1 base at V and 0 bases at J, with 13 bases between the two ends. The CDR3 bases are TGTGCCAGCAGCTTAGGAGGGAGGTACAGCTCCTACGAGCAGTACTTC. The encoded protein is CASSLGGRYSSYEQYF.

The chain carries TRBV6-2 or TRBV6-3 and TRBJ2-1; 9 bases fit TRBD1. Germline values: CDR1 MNHEY, CDR2 SVGEGT. This CDR3 is 17 amino acids long. With V trimmed by 2 bases and J by 2 bases, 7 bases remained unmatched. CDR3 in DNA: TGTGCCAGCAGTTACCGAACCGGGACAGGGACCTACAATGAGCAGTTCTTC. Amino acid sequence: CASSYRTGTGTYNEQFF.

CDR3 sequence reads: CASSSDAGLGYGYTF. In DNA form, the CDR3 reads TGCGCCAGCAGCTCCGACGCAGGGTTGGGGTATGGCTACACCTTC. The chain carries TRBV5-1 and TRBJ1-2, with a tentative D call TRBD1 (5 bases). Trimming pared 3 bases from V and 5 bases from J, leaving 17 bases between. The CDR3 consists of 15 residues. CDR1 is SGHRS and CDR2 is YFSETQ in the germline V gene.

The chain combines TRBV4-1 with TRBJ2-1; the D gene is possibly TRBD2 (7 bases). CDR1 and CDR2 (germline): MGHRA, YSYEKL. V was clipped by 2 bases and J by 6 bases, with 17 bases between them. The CDR3 consists of 16 residues. CDR3 nucleotide sequence: TGCGCCAGCAGCCAATGGGAGGGGGGGGCGCTCAATGAGCAGTTCTTC. Translated, it gives CASSQWEGGALNEQFF.

The chain employs TRBV11-2 and TRBJ2-1; 11 bases agree with TRBD2. This CDR3 comprises 13 residues. The junction had 6 bases not matched to a gene; V was cut back by 7 bases and J by 10 bases. CDR1 is SGHAT and CDR2 is FQNNGV in the germline V gene. CDR3 coding DNA: TGTGCCAGCACCCTAAGACTAGCGGGAGAGCAGTTCTTC. This translates into CASTLRLAGEQFF. The variable domain in full, completed from reference TRBV11-2 and TRBJ2-1, reads EAGVAQSPRYKIIEKRQSVAFWCNPISGHATLYWYQQILGQGPKLLIQFQNNGVVDDSQLPKDRFSAERLKGVDSTLKIQPAKLEDSAVYLCASTLRLAGEQFFGPGTRLTVL.

The rearrangement uses TRBV6-5 and TRBJ1-5; 10 nucleotides align to TRBD1. The length of the CDR3 is 15 residues. Germline-derived CDR1 and CDR2 are MNHEY and SVGAGI. V was clipped by 8 bases and J by 7 bases; unmatched bases: 11. CDR3 in amino acids: CASLERDRGGQPQHF. The CDR3 DNA reads as TGTGCCAGCCTCGAACGGGACAGGGGTGGACAGCCCCAGCATTTT.

The chain links TRBV4-1 to TRBJ2-5, with 8 bases identical to TRBD2. The CDR3 is 15 amino acids. Germline assignment: CDR1 MGHRA and CDR2 YSYEKL. With 1 base clipped from V and 7 bases from J, the junction kept 8 bases outside the gene matches. The CDR3 spells CASSQGLGTRGTQYF. The DNA of the CDR3 is TGCGCCAGCAGCCAAGGACTCGGGACTAGGGGGACCCAGTACTTC.

The V gene is TRBV5-1, the J gene TRBJ2-2; D is unclear. This CDR3 region has 17 residues. Trimming pared 1 base from V and 2 bases from J, leaving 15 bases between. CDR1 is SGHRS, CDR2 YFSETQ, per germline. CDR3 region: CASSLSAGSVNTGELFF. The CDR3 bases are TGCGCCAGCAGCTTGTCGGCAGGAAGTGTTAACACCGGGGAGCTGTTTTTT.

The gene calls are TRBV12-5 and TRBJ1-5; the D is unclear. This CDR3 has 14 residues. Looked up from germline, CDR1 is LGHNT and CDR2 is FRNRAP. The V end was cut by 0 bases, the J end by 5 bases, with 8 bases between. The CDR3 reads CASGLVSGYQPQHF. The DNA of the CDR3 is TGTGCTAGTGGTTTGGTCTCGGGATATCAGCCCCAGCATTTT.

A single count supports this clone. The chain joins TRBV5-4 to TRBJ1-1; unclear D gene. With 9 bases removed from V and 0 bases from J, the gap between germline ends came to 6 bases. The CDR3 has 11 amino acids. Germline CDR1 SGHNT, CDR2 YYREEE (reference sequence). The CDR3, as DNA: TGTGCCATCCAGATGAACACTGAAGCTTTCTTT. Its protein is CAIQMNTEAFF.

The chain combines TRBV3-1 (or the pseudogene TRBV3-2) with TRBJ2-6, with 8 positions matching TRBD1. CDR1 is LGHDT and CDR2 is YNNKEL in the germline V gene (reference sequence). Trimming took 4 bases from V and 0 from J; bases not matched to a gene: 11. This CDR3 region has 19 residues. The CDR3 sequence: CASSPTPGQGSSGANVLTF. As DNA, the CDR3 is TGTGCCAGCAGCCCAACCCCCGGACAGGGTTCCTCTGGGGCCAACGTCCTGACTTTC.

The V call is TRBV7-2, the J call TRBJ1-4, with TRBD1 identical over 9 bases. V was clipped by 5 bases and J by 0 bases; unmatched bases: 13. Germline V gene sequence: CDR1 SGHTA, CDR2 FQGNSA. CDR3 length: 19 residues. CDR3 sequence: CASSILPGQGLTTNEKLFF. The CDR3 nucleotides are TGTGCCAGCAGCATCCTTCCGGGACAGGGATTAACAACTAATGAAAAACTGTTTTTT. The entire variable domain, with the rest obtained from reference TRBV7-2 and TRBJ1-4, is as follows: GAGVSQSPSNKVTEKGKDVELRCDPISGHTALYWYRQSLGQGLEFLIYFQGNSAPDKSGLPSDRFSAERTGGSVSTLTIQRTQQEDSAVYLCASSILPGQGLTTNEKLFFGSGTQLSVL.

The chain combines TRBV12-3 or TRBV12-4 with TRBJ1-5; no clear D gene. The CDR3 runs to 13 residues. Trimming pared 7 bases from V and 3 bases from J, leaving 10 bases between. Written as DNA, the CDR3 is TGTGCCAGCACACAAACCGCCAATCAGCCCCAGCATTTT. This sequence encodes CASTQTANQPQHF.